This T cell receptor (beta chain) originates from a study of liver allograft versus peripheral blood T cells. Study overall: Transplanted livers and recipients' peripheral blood had their T cell receptor repertoires compared.

TCRdb called the reads again in MiXCR, with one record for every CDR3 protein. Of 15,000 to 20,000 distinct CDR3 sequences listed, roughly 21% are singletons. Unmatched junction bases numbered 5, after V lost 4 bases and J lost 6 bases. The germline V gene has CDR1 MNHNY and CDR2 SVGAGI (reference sequence). The CDR3 consists of 14 residues. The chain carries TRBV6-6 and TRBJ2-7, with 11 bases lining up with TRBD1. This TCR was sampled from a human patient who had a liver transplant. Some of the T cells may derive from the graft donor. The CDR3 coding sequence is TGTGCCAGCAGTTCAGGACAGGGGGCATCCGAGCAGTACTTC. It yields the protein CASSSGQGASEQYF.